The 14 T cell receptor beta chains given below trace back to one sample, sequenced in a study of OX40 agonist ivuxolimab in advanced cancers. Data came from immunoSEQ multiplex PCR; TCRdb stores just in-frame clones and leaves some out. The data show around 94,000 clones, with under 95% seen just once and 0.7% to 0.95% held by the top ten. This material consisted of CD4+ or CD8+ T cells sorted from blood, taken in a trial of the OX40 agonist ivuxolimab. These receptor sequences come from an adult with an advanced solid tumor such as melanoma, head and neck, liver or kidney cancer.

The chain couples TRBV5-4 to TRBJ2-7; D remains unclear. The V end was cut by 5 bases, the J end by 6 bases, with 27 bases between. The CDR3 has 17 residues. Germline CDR1 is SGHNT and CDR2 is YYREEE (reference sequence). In DNA, the CDR3 is TGTGCCAGCAGGCACTTAAGGTCCGTCCGAAGGTATCGCGAGCAGTACTTC. It translates to CASRHLRSVRRYREQYF.

The J gene is TRBJ2-2, the V gene TRBV19; D gene ambiguous. The V end was cut by 2 bases, the J end by 2 bases, with 6 bases between. The CDR3 is 14 residues long. Germline loops: CDR1 LNHDA, CDR2 SQIVND (reference sequence). In DNA form, the CDR3 reads TGTGCCAGTAGTATATCAGTAAACACCGGGGAGCTGTTTTTT. Its protein product is CASSISVNTGELFF.

As DNA, the CDR3 is TGTGCCACCAGCCCCGAGGGACTAAACACCGGGGAGCTGTTTTTT. As protein: CATSPEGLNTGELFF. The V and J genes are TRBV15 and TRBJ2-2; 7 nucleotides agree with TRBD2. Germline CDR1 is LNHNV and CDR2 is YYDKDF (reference sequence). The ends lost 5 bases at V and 2 bases at J; junction bases unmatched: 5. The CDR3 has 15 amino acids. The whole variable domain, filled in from reference TRBV15 and TRBJ2-2, reads DAMVIQNPRYQVTQFGKPVTLSCSQTLNHNVMYWYQQKSSQAPKLLFHYYDKDFNNEADTPDNFQSRRPNTSFCFLDIRSPGLGDTAMYLCATSPEGLNTGELFFGEGSRLTVL.

The rearrangement joins TRBV14 to TRBJ2-1; 14 bases align to TRBD2. With V trimmed by 4 bases and J by 7 bases, 3 bases remained unmatched. The V gene's germline CDR1 is SGHDN and CDR2 FVKESK. The CDR3 extends over 15 amino acids. CDR3 in amino acids: CASSRGLAGGNEQFF. DNA for the CDR3: TGTGCCAGCAGCCGCGGACTAGCGGGAGGAAATGAGCAGTTCTTC.

V and J are TRBV11-3 and TRBJ2-3; D might be TRBD1 (5 bases). V was shortened by 5 bases and J by 6 bases, with 15 bases between the two germline ends. The CDR3 sequence is 14 residues long. Germline CDR1 reads SGHNT; CDR2 reads YENEEA. The CDR3 is CASSRPREMDTQYF. DNA of the CDR3: TGTGCCAGCAGCCGACCCAGGGAAATGGATACGCAGTATTTT.

V usage is TRBV4-1 and J usage is TRBJ2-1; D is undetermined. The V gene's germline CDR1 is MGHRA and CDR2 YSYEKL. The CDR3 has 17 residues. Between the trimmed V and J ends, which lost 0 bases and 0 bases, there was a span of 12 bases. The CDR3 DNA sequence: TGCGCCAGCAGCCAAGATTCCCTAGTCCGCTCCTACAATGAGCAGTTCTTC. Its protein is CASSQDSLVRSYNEQFF.

This clone was seen once. The V gene is TRBV9, the J gene TRBJ2-1, with 7 positions matching TRBD2. The junction had 5 bases not matched to a gene; V was cut back by 0 bases and J by 2 bases. The CDR3 has 16 residues. Looked up from germline, CDR1 is SGDLS and CDR2 is YYNGEE. The CDR3 DNA follows: TGTGCCAGCAGCGTAGGGCTAGCGGATGCCTACAATGAGCAGTTCTTC. This sequence encodes CASSVGLADAYNEQFF.

This sequence joins TRBV7-2 and TRBJ1-3; D is unresolved. The CDR3 spans 16 residues. The V gene's germline CDR1 is SGHTA and CDR2 FQGNSA. Trimming cost V 2 bases and J 3 bases, with 14 bases left between them. The CDR3 is CASSLIAGRRGNTIYF. Here the CDR3 DNA reads TGTGCCAGCAGCTTAATCGCCGGACGGCGTGGAAACACCATATATTTT.

The chain joins TRBV20-1 to TRBJ2-3, with D perhaps matching TRBD1 or TRBD2 (5 bases each). In germline, CDR1 is DFQATT, CDR2 SNEGSKA (reference sequence). This CDR3 comprises 11 residues. Trimming left V 6 bases short and J 14 bases short, with 18 bases between. The CDR3 region is CSAYGADRAYF. The CDR3 nucleotides read TGCAGTGCCTACGGGGCCGATCGGGCGTATTTT.

The V gene is TRBV10-2, the J gene TRBJ2-7, with TRBD1 as a possible D gene (5 bases). Germline values: CDR1 WSHSY, CDR2 SAAADI. The ends were cut back, 4 bases at V and 2 bases at J, with 12 bases in the middle. This CDR3 spans 14 amino acids. Here the CDR3 reads CASSVGQGPYEQYF. In DNA, the CDR3 is TGCGCCAGCAGTGTAGGGCAGGGCCCCTACGAGCAGTACTTC.

V and J are TRBV7-2 and TRBJ1-2, with TRBD1 matching 11 bases. The germline V gene encodes CDR1 SGHTA and CDR2 FQGNSA. With V trimmed by 4 bases and J by 12 bases, 13 bases remained unmatched. The CDR3 runs to 15 residues. DNA for the CDR3: TGTGCCAGCAGCTCGTATTCCGGGACAGGGGGATATGACACCTTC. Translation: CASSSYSGTGGYDTF.

The rearrangement uses TRBV7-9 and TRBJ2-7, with TRBD2 as a possible D gene (5 bases). CDR3 length: 15 residues. CDR1 and CDR2 (germline): SEHNR, FQNEAQ (reference sequence). V lost 5 bases, J lost 1 base, and 15 bases lay in between. In DNA form, the CDR3 reads TGTGCCAGCAGCCCCCGGGGATCGAAGTCCTACGAGCAGTACTTC. Encoded protein: CASSPRGSKSYEQYF.

The rearrangement links TRBV28 to TRBJ2-7, with D possibly being TRBD1 (6 bases). V lost 5 bases to trimming and J lost 3 bases, with 14 bases between them. The CDR3 spans 14 residues. The germline V gene has CDR1 MDHEN and CDR2 SYDVKM. CDR3 coding DNA: TGTGCCAGCAGTCACATGGGGGCATTCTACGAGCAGTACTTC. This encodes CASSHMGAFYEQYF.

This chain links TRBV18 with TRBJ2-7, with D possibly being TRBD2 (6 bases). The CDR3 has 16 residues. Trimming left V 3 bases short and J 0 bases short, with 15 bases between. Germline V gene sequence: CDR1 KGHSH, CDR2 LQKENI. CDR3 in DNA: TGTGCCAGCTCACCGACTCCGGGACTCAGCTCCTACGAGCAGTACTTC. Translation: CASSPTPGLSSYEQYF.